This TCR beta chain was retrieved from a study of cytomegalovirus exposure and HLA in healthy donors (dated by TCRdb to between 2016 and 2019). Turning to the overall study: According to a later analysis, one platform produced both the approximately 110 validation repertoires and the 720 or so repertoires of the first cohort. Along with the roughly 700-subject first cohort, a separate validation cohort of over a hundred different subjects was used. The study aimed to test whether cataloging public T cell receptors could reveal signatures of past pathogen exposure. High-throughput TCR immunosequencing, statistical association of individual TCRs with disease status, and machine learning were combined to predict cytomegalovirus infection status. The paper as a whole reports these results and caveats: The study listed 164 TCR beta chains as associated with cytomegalovirus. The authors suggested that the approach could potentially be generalized to other disease states and immunological phenotypes. A later analysis found that TCRs clustered in the first cohort also tended to co-occur in the 95 to 150 validation repertoires, with 94% of cluster scores above 0. The validation cohort had no HLA typing available for a later analysis, so co-occurrence within that cohort was assessed over all 120 or so repertoires. Cytomegalovirus status was reported to be diagnosed by the classifier with high specificity and sensitivity in both the original and validation cohorts. A few of the identified cytomegalovirus-associated TCR beta chains were confirmed in vitro to be specific for cytomegalovirus antigens. Across donors, most TCR sequences were observed very rarely, whereas some public TCRs were present in many individuals.

The CDR3 goes from the cysteine to the phenylalanine over 15 residues. Only the CDR3 portion is preserved as DNA: 45 bases, with reading frame beginning at the first base. The trim is 1 base for V and 8 bases for J, with a gap of 14 bases between the germline ends. As encoded in the germline V gene, CDR1 is SNHLY while CDR2 is FYNNEI. Separate from the approximately 700-subject first cohort, the validation cohort of around 130 subjects was the group to which the donors belonged. A remark on this clone: Its specific antigen is unknown. Within one base of it there is no much larger clone, and no base qualities were kept.

Library creation used the immunoSEQ multiplex PCR assay. Concerning the study's data processing: A statistical classification framework was built for diagnosing cytomegalovirus status from the catalog of TCR beta chain sequences. TCRdb re-hosts the immuneACCESS table, in-frame sequences only. Its copies lack some clones; in the studies checked, an unresolved V gene accounts for under half of them, and the cause for the rest is not known. V and J calls and clone size are given by that table; D and trimming were obtained from the DNA. A total of about 74,000 clones appear in this sample, around 95% of them only once. In total, the top ten clones hold less than 2% of the sample.

The sequencing input was PBMCs. The sequence joins TRBV2 to TRBJ1-4, and perhaps TRBD1 as D gene, on 6 matching bases. This TCR was recovered from a woman between 18 and 30 years old in good health and CMV-seropositive. Read as DNA, the sequence is TGTGCCAGCAGTGAAGGCGGCACAGGGTCGGAAAAACTGTTTTTT. Translated, this is CASSEGGTGSEKLFF.